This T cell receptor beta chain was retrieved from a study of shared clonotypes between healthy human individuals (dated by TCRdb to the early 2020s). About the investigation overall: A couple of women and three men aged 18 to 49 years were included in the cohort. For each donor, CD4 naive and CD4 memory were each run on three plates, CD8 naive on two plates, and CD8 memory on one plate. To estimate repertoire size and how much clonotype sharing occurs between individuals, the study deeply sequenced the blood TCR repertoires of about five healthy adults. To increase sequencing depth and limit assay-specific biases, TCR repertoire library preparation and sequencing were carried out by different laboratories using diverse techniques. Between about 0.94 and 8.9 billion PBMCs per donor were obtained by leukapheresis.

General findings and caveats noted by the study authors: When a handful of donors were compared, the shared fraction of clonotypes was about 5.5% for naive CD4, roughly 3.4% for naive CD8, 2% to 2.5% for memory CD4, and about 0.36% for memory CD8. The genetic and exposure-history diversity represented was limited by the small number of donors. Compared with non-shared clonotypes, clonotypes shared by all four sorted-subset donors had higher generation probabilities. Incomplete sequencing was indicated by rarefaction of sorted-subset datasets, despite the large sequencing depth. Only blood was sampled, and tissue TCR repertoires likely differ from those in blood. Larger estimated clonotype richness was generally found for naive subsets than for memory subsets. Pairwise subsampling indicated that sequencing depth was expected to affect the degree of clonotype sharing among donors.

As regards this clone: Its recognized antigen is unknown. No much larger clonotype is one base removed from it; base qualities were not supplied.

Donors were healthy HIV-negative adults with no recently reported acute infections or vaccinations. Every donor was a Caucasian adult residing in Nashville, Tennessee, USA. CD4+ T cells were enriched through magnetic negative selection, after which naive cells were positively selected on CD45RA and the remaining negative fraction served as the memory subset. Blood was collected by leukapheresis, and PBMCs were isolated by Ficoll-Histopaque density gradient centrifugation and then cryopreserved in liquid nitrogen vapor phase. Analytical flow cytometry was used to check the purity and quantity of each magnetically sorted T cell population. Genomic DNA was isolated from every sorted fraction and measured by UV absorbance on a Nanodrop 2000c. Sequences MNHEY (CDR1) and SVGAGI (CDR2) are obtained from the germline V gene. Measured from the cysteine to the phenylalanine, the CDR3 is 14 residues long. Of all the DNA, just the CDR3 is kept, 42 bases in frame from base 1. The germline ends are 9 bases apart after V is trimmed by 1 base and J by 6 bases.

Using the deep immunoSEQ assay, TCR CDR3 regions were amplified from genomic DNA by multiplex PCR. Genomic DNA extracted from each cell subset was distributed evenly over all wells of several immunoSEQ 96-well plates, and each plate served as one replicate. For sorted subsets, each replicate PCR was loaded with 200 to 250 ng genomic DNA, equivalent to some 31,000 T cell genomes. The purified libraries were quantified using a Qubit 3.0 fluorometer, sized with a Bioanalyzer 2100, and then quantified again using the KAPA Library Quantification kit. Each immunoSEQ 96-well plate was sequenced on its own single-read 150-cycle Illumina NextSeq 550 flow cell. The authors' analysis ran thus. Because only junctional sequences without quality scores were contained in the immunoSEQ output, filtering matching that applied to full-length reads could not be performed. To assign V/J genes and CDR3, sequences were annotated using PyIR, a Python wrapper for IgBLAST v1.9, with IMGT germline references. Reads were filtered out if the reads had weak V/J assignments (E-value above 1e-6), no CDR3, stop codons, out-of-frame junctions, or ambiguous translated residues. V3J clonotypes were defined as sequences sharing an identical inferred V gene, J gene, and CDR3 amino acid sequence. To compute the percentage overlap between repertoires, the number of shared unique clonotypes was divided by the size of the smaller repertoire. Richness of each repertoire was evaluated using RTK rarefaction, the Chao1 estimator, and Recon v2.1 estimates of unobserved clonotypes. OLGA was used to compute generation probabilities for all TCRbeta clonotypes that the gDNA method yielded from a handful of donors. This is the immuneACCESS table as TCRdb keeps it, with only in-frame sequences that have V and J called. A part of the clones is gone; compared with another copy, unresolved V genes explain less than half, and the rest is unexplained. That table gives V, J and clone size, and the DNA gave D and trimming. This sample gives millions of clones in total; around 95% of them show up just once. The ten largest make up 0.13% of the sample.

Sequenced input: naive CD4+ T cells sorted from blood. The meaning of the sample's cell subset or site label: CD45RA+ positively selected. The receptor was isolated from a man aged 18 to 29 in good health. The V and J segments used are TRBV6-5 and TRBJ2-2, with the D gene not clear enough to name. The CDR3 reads CASSYLADAGELFF. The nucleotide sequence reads TGTGCCAGCAGTTACTTGGCAGACGCCGGGGAGCTGTTTTTT.